These 11 T cell receptor beta chains came from one sample sequenced in a study of cytomegalovirus exposure and HLA in healthy donors. Use of 60 Vbeta and 13 Jbeta primers characterized the PCR. TCRdb's copy holds only in-frame clones and misses some; the assay was immunoSEQ multiplex PCR. The sample table sets out fewer than 85,000 clones. Sequenced input: PBMCs. The receptors were sampled from a middle-aged woman in good health and CMV-seropositive.

J is TRBJ2-7 and V is TRBV7-8; 11 bases line up with TRBD2. Trimming removed 3 bases from V and 1 base from J; junction bases left unmatched: 5. Germline loops: CDR1 SGHVS, CDR2 FQNEAQ. The CDR3 sequence is 16 residues long. The CDR3 loop reads CASSLDSGGASYEQYF. As DNA, the CDR3 is TGTGCCAGCAGCTTGGATAGCGGGGGGGCTTCCTACGAGCAGTACTTC.

This chain connects TRBV6-1 to TRBJ2-4; 9 nucleotides line up with TRBD2. The CDR3 runs to 17 residues. The junction had 15 bases not matched to a gene; V was cut back by 2 bases and J by 10 bases. Germline V gene lookup returns CDR1 MNHNS and CDR2 SASEGT. CDR3 region: CASSETPGGAGGVIQYF. CDR3 DNA: TGTGCCAGCAGTGAAACCCCCGGGGGAGCGGGGGGAGTTATTCAGTACTTC.

The rearrangement uses TRBV2 and TRBJ2-7, with 8 bases aligning to TRBD1. CDR1 and CDR2 from the germline V gene are SNHLY and FYNNEI. V shed 7 bases and J 6 bases; nucleotides not matched to a gene: 5. The CDR3 length is 12 residues. The CDR3 coding sequence is TGTGCCAGCAAGCAGGGGGCAGGCGAGCAGTACTTC. As protein: CASKQGAGEQYF.

This chain joins TRBV5-1 and TRBJ2-2; 8 bases fit TRBD1. V gave up 4 bases and J gave up 3 bases; unmatched junction bases: 5. The length of the CDR3 is 15 residues. Germline V gives CDR1 SGHRS, CDR2 YFSETQ. The CDR3 nucleotides are TGCGCCAGCAGCGCGGACAGGGTTTACACCGGGGAGCTGTTTTTT. Translation: CASSADRVYTGELFF.

The rearrangement links TRBV15 to TRBJ2-6, with a tentative D call TRBD2 (5 bases). The V end was cut by 0 bases, the J end by 2 bases, with 8 bases between. Germline CDR1 reads LNHNV; CDR2 reads YYDKDF (reference sequence). The CDR3 runs 16 residues. CDR3 DNA: TGTGCCACCAGCAGAGAGGTCGGGGCTGGGGCCAACGTCCTGACTTTC. Translated, it gives CATSREVGAGANVLTF. The full variable domain, with the rest looked up from reference TRBV15 and TRBJ2-6, is DAMVIQNPRYQVTQFGKPVTLSCSQTLNHNVMYWYQQKSSQAPKLLFHYYDKDFNNEADTPDNFQSRRPNTSFCFLDIRSPGLGDTAMYLCATSREVGAGANVLTFGAGSRLTVL.

This chain uses TRBV6-1 with TRBJ2-1; the D gene is possibly TRBD2 (5 bases). V was trimmed by 2 bases and J by 2 bases, leaving 19 bases between them. Germline lookup yields CDR1 MNHNS and CDR2 SASEGT. The CDR3 is made up of 18 amino acids. CDR3 in amino acids: CASSEKIVAPRTYNEQFF. CDR3 DNA sequence: TGTGCCAGCAGTGAAAAGATAGTAGCGCCTCGGACCTACAATGAGCAGTTCTTC.

DNA for the CDR3: TGTGCCAGCAGCGCCCAATCGGACAGTGAGCAGTTCTTC. Encoded protein: CASSAQSDSEQFF. V is TRBV7-9 and J is TRBJ2-1; D is perhaps TRBD1 (6 bases). Germline assignment: CDR1 SEHNR and CDR2 FQNEAQ (reference sequence). Trimming removed 5 bases from V and 9 bases from J, with 14 bases in between. This CDR3 contains 13 residues.

The gene calls are TRBV6-5 and TRBJ1-6; 7 positions agree with TRBD1. Losses at the gene ends were 5 bases for V and 10 bases for J; bases not matched to a gene: 8. This CDR3 comprises 14 residues. Germline CDR1 and CDR2: MNHEY and SVGAGI. Here the CDR3 DNA reads TGTGCCAGCAGTAACCGACAGGGTGGATCACCCCTCCACTTT. This gives the protein CASSNRQGGSPLHF.

The V gene is TRBV5-8, the J gene TRBJ1-5; TRBD1 is a possible D gene (6 bases). The CDR3 is 13 residues long. From germline, CDR1 is SGHTS and CDR2 YDEGEE. Deletions cut 5 bases from V and 3 bases from J, with 9 bases between. CDR3 amino acids: CASSTGLNQPQHF. The CDR3 region has the DNA TGTGCCAGCAGTACAGGGCTCAATCAGCCCCAGCATTTT.

The chain couples TRBV15 to TRBJ2-3; 12 bases are a match to TRBD2. V shed 2 bases and J 4 bases; nucleotides not matched to a gene: 1. Germline loops: CDR1 LNHNV, CDR2 YYDKDF (reference sequence). There are 15 residues in the CDR3. CDR3 region: CATSRLAGGPDTQYF. As DNA, the CDR3 is TGTGCCACCAGCAGACTAGCGGGAGGGCCAGATACGCAGTATTTT.

V gene TRBV5-1 combines with J gene TRBJ2-7; weak D call: TRBD1 (6 bases). The ends were cut back, 2 bases at V and 5 bases at J, with 14 bases in the middle. CDR3 size: 14 residues. Germline V gene sequence: CDR1 SGHRS, CDR2 YFSETQ. In nucleotides, the CDR3 is TGCGCCAGCAGCTTACAGGGACGGGTAGACGAGCAGTACTTC. Translating gives CASSLQGRVDEQYF. Full variable domain (remainder filled in from reference TRBV5-1 and TRBJ2-7): KAGVTQTPRYLIKTRGQQVTLSCSPISGHRSVSWYQQTPGQGLQFLFEYFSETQRNKGNFPGRFSGRQFSNSRSEMNVSTLELGDSALYLCASSLQGRVDEQYFGPGTRLTVT.